The T cell receptor beta chain under discussion was sequenced for a study of control samples from healthy donors and cancer patients. This clone was observed a single time. V lost 0 bases and J lost 2; bases outside the gene matches: 7. This CDR3 contains 17 residues. Germline lookup yields CDR1 MGHRA and CDR2 YSYEKL. The assay was immunoSEQ multiplex PCR, and TCRdb's table has in-frame clones only and misses some. The profile shows some 150,000 clones, roughly nine tenths of them singletons. This chain connects TRBV4-1 to TRBJ1-3; the match to TRBD1 covers 7 bases. Sequencing was performed on blood. The TCR sequence derives from a man aged 25 to 40 in good health. The CDR3 loop is CASSQDQGGWTGNTIYF. CDR3 nucleotide sequence: TGCGCCAGCAGCCAAGATCAGGGGGGGTGGACTGGAAACACCATATATTTT.